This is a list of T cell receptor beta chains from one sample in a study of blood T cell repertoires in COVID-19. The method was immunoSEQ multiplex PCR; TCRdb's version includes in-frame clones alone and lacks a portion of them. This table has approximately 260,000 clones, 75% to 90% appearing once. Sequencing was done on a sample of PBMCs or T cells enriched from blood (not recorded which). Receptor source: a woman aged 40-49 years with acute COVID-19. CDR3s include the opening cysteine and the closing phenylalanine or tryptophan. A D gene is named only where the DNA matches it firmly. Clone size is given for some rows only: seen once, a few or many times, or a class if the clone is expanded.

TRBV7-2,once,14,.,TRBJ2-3,CASSKSPITDTQYF,TGTGCCAGCAGCAAGTCACCTATCACAGATACGCAGTATTTT
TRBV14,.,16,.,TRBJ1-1,CASSQASGGRNTEAFF,TGTGCCAGCAGCCAAGCCAGCGGGGGTCGGAACACTGAAGCTTTCTTT
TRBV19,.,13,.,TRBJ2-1,CASSIGGYNEQFF,TGTGCCAGTAGTATCGGCGGCTACAATGAGCAGTTCTTC
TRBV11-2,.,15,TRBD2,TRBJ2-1,CASSLGLAGHNEQFF,TGTGCCAGCAGCTTAGGACTAGCGGGCCACAATGAGCAGTTCTTC
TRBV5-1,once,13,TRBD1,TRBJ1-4,CASSLGDRTDVFF,TGCGCCAGCAGCTTGGGGGACAGGACTGATGTGTTTTTT
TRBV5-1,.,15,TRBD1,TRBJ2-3,CASSLGDRGSDTQYF,TGCGCCAGCAGCTTGGGGGACAGGGGATCTGATACGCAGTATTTT
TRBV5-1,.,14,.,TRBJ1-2,CASSLDGGDYGYTF,TGCGCCAGCAGCTTGGATGGGGGCGACTATGGCTACACCTTC
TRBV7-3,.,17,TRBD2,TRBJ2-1,CASSRRGDAGGYNEQFF,TGTGCCAGCAGCCGTAGGGGGGATGCGGGAGGTTACAATGAGCAGTTCTTC
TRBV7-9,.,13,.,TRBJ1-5,CASSLPGNQPQHF,TGTGCCAGCAGCTTACCGGGGAATCAGCCCCAGCATTTT
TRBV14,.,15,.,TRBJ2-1,CASSRLGGPYNEQFF,TGTGCCAGCAGCCGCCTGGGAGGTCCCTACAATGAGCAGTTCTTC
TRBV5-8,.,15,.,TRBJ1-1,CASSLYEGVGTEAFF,TGTGCCAGCAGCTTGTACGAGGGGGTGGGCACTGAAGCTTTCTTT
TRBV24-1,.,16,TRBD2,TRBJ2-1,CATSDGAGISYNEQFF,TGTGCCACCAGTGATGGAGCGGGAATCTCCTACAATGAGCAGTTCTTC
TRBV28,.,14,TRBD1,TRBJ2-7,CASSLRGQPYEQYF,TGTGCCAGCAGTCTAAGGGGACAGCCATACGAGCAGTACTTC
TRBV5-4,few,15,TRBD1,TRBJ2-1,CASSLIGQGDNEQFF,TGTGCCAGCAGCTTGATAGGCCAGGGGGACAATGAGCAGTTCTTC
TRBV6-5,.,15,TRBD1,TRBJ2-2,CASSRQGAVTGELFF,TGTGCCAGCAGCAGACAGGGGGCCGTCACCGGGGAGCTGTTTTTT
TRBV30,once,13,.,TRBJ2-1,CAWSPLGANSQFF,TGTGCCTGGAGTCCACTCGGTGCTAACTCGCAGTTCTTC
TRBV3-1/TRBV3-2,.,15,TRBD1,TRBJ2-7,CASSRGTGDLYEQYF,TGTGCCAGCAGTCGCGGGACAGGGGACCTTTACGAGCAGTACTTC
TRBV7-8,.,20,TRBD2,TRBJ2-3,CASSLVRTPGLAGVGDTQYF,TGTGCCAGCAGCTTAGTTCGAACCCCGGGACTAGCGGGAGTGGGAGATACGCAGTATTTT
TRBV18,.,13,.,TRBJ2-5,CASSLGGKETQYF,TGTGCCAGCTCACTCGGCGGGAAGGAGACCCAGTACTTC
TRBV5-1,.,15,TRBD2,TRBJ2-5,CASSLGIAGDETQYF,TGCGCCAGCAGCTTGGGTATAGCGGGAGACGAGACCCAGTACTTC
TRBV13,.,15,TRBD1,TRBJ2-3,CASSTRQGRSDTQYF,TGTGCCAGCAGCACACGACAGGGTCGTTCAGATACGCAGTATTTT
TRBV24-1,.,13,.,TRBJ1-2,CATSDSGNYGYTF,TGTGCCACCAGTGACTCAGGGAACTATGGCTACACCTTC
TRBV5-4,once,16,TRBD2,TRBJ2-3,CASSPGLAGEVDTQYF,TGTGCCAGCAGCCCAGGACTAGCGGGAGAGGTAGATACGCAGTATTTT
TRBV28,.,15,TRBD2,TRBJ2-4,CASSSTSEAKNIQYF,TGTGCCAGCAGTTCGACTAGCGAGGCCAAAAACATTCAGTACTTC
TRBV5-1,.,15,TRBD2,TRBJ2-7,CASSPVSGGSHEQYF,TGCGCCAGCAGCCCTGTTTCGGGAGGGAGCCACGAGCAGTACTTC
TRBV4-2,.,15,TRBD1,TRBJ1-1,CASSPGQGPNTEAFF,TGTGCCAGCAGCCCTGGACAGGGACCGAACACTGAAGCTTTCTTT
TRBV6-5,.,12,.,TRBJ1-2,CASRGQNSLYTF,TGTGCCAGCAGAGGACAGAACTCGCTTTACACCTTC
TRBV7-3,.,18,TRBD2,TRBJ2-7,CASSLTILIWTSGYEQYF,TGTGCCAGCAGCTTAACCATCCTCATCTGGACTAGCGGCTACGAGCAGTACTTC
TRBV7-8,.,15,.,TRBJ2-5,CASSLMWGGSGEQYF,TGTGCCAGCAGCTTAATGTGGGGCGGATCGGGTGAGCAGTACTTC
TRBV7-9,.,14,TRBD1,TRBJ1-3,CASSFSGGGNTIYF,TGTGCCAGCAGCTTTTCAGGGGGTGGAAACACCATATATTTT
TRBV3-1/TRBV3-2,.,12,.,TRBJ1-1,CASSQGQGWAFF,TGTGCCAGCAGCCAAGGGCAGGGGTGGGCTTTCTTT
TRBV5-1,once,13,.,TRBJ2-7,CASSPEISYEQYF,TGCGCCAGCAGCCCGGAGATATCCTACGAGCAGTACTTC
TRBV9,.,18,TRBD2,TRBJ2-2,CASSAGLAGGGNTGELFF,TGTGCCAGCAGCGCCGGACTAGCGGGAGGCGGGAACACCGGGGAGCTGTTTTTT
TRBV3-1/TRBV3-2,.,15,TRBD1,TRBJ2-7,CASSPSRGTGYEQYF,TGTGCCAGCAGCCCTTCGAGAGGGACAGGGTACGAGCAGTACTTC
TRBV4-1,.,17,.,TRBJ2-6,CASSLRQGSTGANVLTF,TGCGCCAGCAGCCTGAGGCAGGGAAGCACTGGGGCCAACGTCCTGACTTTC
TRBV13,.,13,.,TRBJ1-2,CASSPGETYGYTF,TGTGCCAGCAGTCCAGGGGAAACCTATGGCTACACCTTC
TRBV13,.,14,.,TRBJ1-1,CASRPIGGNTEAFF,TGTGCCAGCAGACCCATCGGGGGGAACACTGAAGCTTTCTTT
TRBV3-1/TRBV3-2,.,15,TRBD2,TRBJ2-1,CASSQGLAYGNEQFF,TGTGCCAGCAGCCAAGGACTAGCGTATGGCAATGAGCAGTTCTTC
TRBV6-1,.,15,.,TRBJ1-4,CASSEGAVSNEKLFF,TGTGCCAGCAGTGAAGGGGCAGTTTCTAATGAAAAACTGTTTTTT
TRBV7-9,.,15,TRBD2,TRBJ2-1,CASSFSGRLVHEQFF,TGTGCCAGCAGCTTTAGCGGGAGACTTGTCCATGAGCAGTTCTTC
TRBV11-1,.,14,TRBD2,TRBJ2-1,CASSLVSGSPPLFF,TGTGCCAGCAGCTTAGTGAGCGGGAGTCCCCCCCTGTTCTTC
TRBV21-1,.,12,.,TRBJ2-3,CASSPGTDTQYF,TGTGCCAGCAGCCCTGGCACAGATACGCAGTATTTT
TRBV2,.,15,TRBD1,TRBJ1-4,CASSTTGVGNEKLFF,TGTGCCAGCAGTACTACAGGGGTTGGTAATGAAAAACTGTTTTTT
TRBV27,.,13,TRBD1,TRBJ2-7,CASSRTGAYEQYF,TGTGCCAGCAGCCGGACAGGGGCCTACGAGCAGTACTTC
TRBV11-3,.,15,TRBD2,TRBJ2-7,CASSQGLAGSFEQYF,TGTGCCAGCAGCCAAGGACTAGCGGGAAGTTTCGAGCAGTACTTC
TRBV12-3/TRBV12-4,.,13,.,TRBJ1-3,CASSFGERDTIYF,TGTGCCAGCAGTTTCGGGGAACGGGACACCATATATTTT